A single T cell receptor beta chain is shown here with its context. Which antigen it targets is not known. The record has no base qualities; no much larger clone is one base away. TCR beta repertoires were profiled from peripheral blood of roughly 13 young patients with multiple sclerosis to demonstrate the VDJtools post-analysis software. Multiple sclerosis patients were children and adolescents aged roughly 6 to 16 years. The CDR3 starts with the cysteine, ends with the phenylalanine, and has 19 residues. Only CDR3 DNA remains: 57 bases, in frame from the first base. V loses 2 bases at its end and J loses 3 bases; junction bases beyond the gene matches: 15. Per the germline V gene (reference sequence), SGHNT is the CDR1 and YYREEE is the CDR2. Library method: PCR. Sequencer: Illumina HiSeq 2500. To reduce PCR and sequencing biases, unique molecular identifiers were incorporated into the TCR beta cDNA libraries. Per 1 to 10 million input T cells, roughly 0.5 million cDNA molecules were obtained, such that each molecule approximated one T cell. The patient libraries were prepared and sequenced with the same protocol used for the earlier healthy control dataset. Samples belonging to the same batch were prepared together, multiplexed and sequenced on a shared HiSeq lane. Per the authors' processing: MIGEC handled the raw barcoded reads, throwing out single-read molecular identifier groups before consensus assembly and CDR3 extraction. Clonotype tables were post-analysed with VDJtools, normalizing diversity by down-sampling all datasets to the smallest sample size. Repertoire overlap clustering matched CDR3 amino acid but not nucleotide sequences to correct batch-related cross-sample contamination. The public reads were run again by TCRdb, first through fastp at Q25 and then through MiXCR, and only productive beta chains were kept. Under each unique CDR3 protein, matching rows form one entry showing the most common genes and DNA. The V and J calls come from TCRdb's annotation, not from the publication. The sample yields roughly 170,000 distinct CDR3 sequences; about 29% were counted once. Clones ranked in the top ten supply approximately 1.5% of the sample.

These data originate in a study of post-analysis software for immune sequencing data (dated by TCRdb to between 2014 and 2017). Looking at the study overall: Relapsing-remitting, secondary progressive and progressive-relapsing multiple sclerosis were recorded as disease courses, and subtype annotation was lacking for some patients. Patient repertoires were compared against roughly 12 previously published healthy control repertoires from donors aged 6 to 25 years. A subset of samples was prepared in parallel using single-end sample barcoding, then pooled and co-amplified after Illumina adapter ligation.

Overall results and qualifications from the work: Significantly lower normalized Chao1 diversity was found in multiple sclerosis patients than in controls, suggesting substantial peripheral T-cell clonal expansion. The multiple sclerosis patient group was slightly younger than the control group. Strong co-clustering of samples prepared in the same batch was shown by direct clustering with F measure, prompting a batch-effect correction. Significantly higher frequencies in patients than in controls were found for several TRBV segments, including TRBV5-6, TRBV5-1 and TRBV20-1.

Sequencing was carried out using blood. The source is a girl aged 5-17 years with multiple sclerosis. The V and J genes are TRBV5-4 and TRBJ1-4, and 8 bases in between align with TRBD1. The CDR3 in this case is CASSFHRDRMIHANEKLFF. The DNA reads TGTGCCAGCAGCTTTCACCGGGACAGGATGATTCACGCTAATGAAAAACTGTTTTTT.